The entry that follows covers one TCR beta chain sequence. The table lists this clonotype with many counts. It has no much larger one-base neighbor in the sample; base qualities were not kept. This sample was taken from a study of T cells after yellow fever vaccination (dated by TCRdb to the late 2010s). As for the study more broadly: Using CD3, CD45RA, CCR7 and CD95 staining, memory subsets (EM, EMRA, CM and Tscm) were sorted on a BD FACS Aria III. The SMART-Seq v4 Ultra Low Input RNA kit was used to prepare libraries from fractions with low cell numbers. To track T-cell clones before and after primary and booster YFV17D yellow fever vaccination, bulk TCR alpha and beta repertoires were sequenced longitudinally. Two healthy male donors, one aged 18 to 29 and one aged 30 to 39 years, were included in the cohort. Bulk PBMC replicates and cell subsets were isolated from blood drawn at multiple timepoints before and after both primary and secondary immunization. Memory subsets were sorted on days 0, 15 and 45 and at 18 months after primary vaccination, and on days 0, 15 and 45 after the 30-year booster. On the study overall, not on this receptor specifically: On day 0, almost all vaccine-responding clonotypes were below detection in the sorted memory subsets. Because the study included only a couple of donors, the extent to which the findings can be generalized is limited. Most clones expanded after primary vaccination (approximately 96% of CD4 and roughly 91% of CD8) were re-detected after the booster, suggesting that broad memory maintenance occurred. The secondary T-cell response was weaker than the primary response but faster, peaking on day 5 instead of day 15. A small share of clonotypes was detected in both CD4 and CD8 compartments, with the overlap likely arising from convergent recombination. Computational filtering was needed because FACS-sorted repertoires could contain abundant contaminating clonotypes from the bulk population.

The sample's treatment or condition label, decoded: live attenuated yellow fever vaccine strain. A standard Ficoll-Paque protocol was used to isolate PBMCs from peripheral blood. RNA from sorted memory subsets was extracted with the RNeasy Micro Kit. Synthesis of TCR cDNA relied on 5'RACE template switching, a step that introduced a universal primer site along with unique molecular identifiers. Priming of cDNA synthesis was performed from both the TCR alpha and TCR beta constant segments. Libraries were amplified in two PCR steps, with sample barcodes and sequencing adapters added in the second step. Libraries were sequenced on Illumina HiSeq 2500 (2x100 bp) or NovaSeq (2x150 bp). In the original analysis: Reads were demultiplexed and collapsed into UMI consensus sequences with MIGEC, and V(D)J alignment was performed with MiXCR. Vaccine-responding clonotypes were defined with edgeR using replicate PBMC samples, requiring FDR below 0.01 and a log2 fold change above 5 up to day 15. CD4 or CD8 identity was assigned to each bulk clonotype according to whether the clonotype was present at higher abundance in the sequenced CD4 repertoire or the sequenced CD8 repertoire. To estimate how each clone was distributed across memory phenotypes, clonotype frequencies in memory subsets were weighted by the numbers of FACS-sorted cells. TCRdb reran the public reads through fastp at Q25 and MiXCR, keeping productive beta chains. Here each entry gathers all rows of one CDR3 protein and keeps the most common genes and DNA. The V and J calls were not made by the authors but by TCRdb's processing. The sample table records roughly 32,000 distinct CDR3 sequences; around 7% of these occur just once. The ten largest clones capture less than 25% of the sample.

Its CDR3 holds 14 amino acids, cysteine through phenylalanine. Of all the DNA, just the CDR3 is kept, 42 bases in frame from base 1. CDR1 MDHEN and CDR2 SYDVKM were looked up in the germline V gene. A distance of 19 bases separates the germline ends of V and J, which lose 8 bases and 6 bases respectively. The sequence was obtained from a man in his late teens or twenties who received the YFV17D yellow fever vaccine. The sample in question was PBMCs, either bulk or a sorted T-cell subset (CD4+, CD8+, memory, or dextramer-sorted; not recorded which), obtained on the day of the first yellow fever vaccination. This chain joins TRBV28 to TRBJ2-5; the D segment cannot be called with confidence. For the CDR3, the sequence is CASGVQTYPKTQYF. The bases read TGTGCCAGCGGGGTACAGACATACCCGAAGACCCAGTACTTC.